Described below is a single T cell receptor (beta chain) sequence and its context. Its antigen is not identified. The PCR used 60 Vbeta and 13 Jbeta primers. In the study's own analysis: Tens of millions of unique TCR beta chains, 9.5 million to 14 million shared, were counted in a later analysis. Produced via immunoSEQ multiplex PCR; TCRdb's table is partial and in-frame only. V and J calls and clone size are copied from that table; D and trimming were computed from the DNA. The table has over 100,000 clones, nearly 75% seen once. The data originate from a study of cytomegalovirus exposure and HLA in healthy donors. Healthy bone marrow donors made up the cohort. Study results and limitations: The authors reported that TCR beta sequences could predict HLA-A and HLA-B alleles. These predictions were accurate for most subjects in the first cohort.

This sequence originates from a man aged 25 to 40 in good health and CMV-seropositive. Input material: PBMCs.

The CDR3 reads CASSLWGTGYEQYF. As DNA, the CDR3 is TGCGCCAGCAGCTTGTGGGGGACAGGGTACGAGCAGTACTTC. V gene TRBV5-1 combines with J gene TRBJ2-7; TRBD1 matches 9 bases. Trimming cost V 1 base and J 4 bases; bases outside gene matches: 3. CDR3 size: 14 residues. Germline lookup yields CDR1 SGHRS and CDR2 YFSETQ. The variable domain in full, with the rest retrieved from reference TRBV5-1 and TRBJ2-7, is KAGVTQTPRYLIKTRGQQVTLSCSPISGHRSVSWYQQTPGQGLQFLFEYFSETQRNKGNFPGRFSGRQFSNSRSEMNVSTLELGDSALYLCASSLWGTGYEQYFGPGTRLTVT.